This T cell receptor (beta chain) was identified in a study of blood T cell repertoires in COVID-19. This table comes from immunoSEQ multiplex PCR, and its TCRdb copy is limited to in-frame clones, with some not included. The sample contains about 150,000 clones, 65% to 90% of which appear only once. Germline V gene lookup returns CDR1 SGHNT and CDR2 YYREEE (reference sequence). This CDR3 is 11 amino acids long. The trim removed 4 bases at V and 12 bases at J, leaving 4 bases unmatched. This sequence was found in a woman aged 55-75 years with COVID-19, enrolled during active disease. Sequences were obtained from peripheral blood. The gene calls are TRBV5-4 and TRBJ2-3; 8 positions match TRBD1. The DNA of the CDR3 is TGTGCCAGCAGCATTGGACAGGGACAGTATTTT. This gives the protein CASSIGQGQYF.